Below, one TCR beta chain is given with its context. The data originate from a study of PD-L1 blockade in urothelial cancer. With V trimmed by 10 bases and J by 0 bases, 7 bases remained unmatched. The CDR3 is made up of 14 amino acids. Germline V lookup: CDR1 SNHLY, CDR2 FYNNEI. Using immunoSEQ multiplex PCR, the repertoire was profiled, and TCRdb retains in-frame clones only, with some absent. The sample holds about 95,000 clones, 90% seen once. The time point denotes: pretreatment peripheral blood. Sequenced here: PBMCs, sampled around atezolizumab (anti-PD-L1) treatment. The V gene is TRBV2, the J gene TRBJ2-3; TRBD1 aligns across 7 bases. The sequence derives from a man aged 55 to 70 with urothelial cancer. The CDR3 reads CAINQGQSTDTQYF. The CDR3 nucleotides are TGTGCCATAAACCAGGGACAGAGCACAGATACGCAGTATTTT.